This T cell receptor (beta chain) was retrieved from a study of T cell changes during pregnancy in multiple sclerosis. Germline V gene data show CDR1 as LNHDA and CDR2 as SQIVND (reference sequence). Trimming left V 8 bases short and J 5 bases short, with 15 bases between. This CDR3 contains 13 residues. Produced via immunoSEQ multiplex PCR; TCRdb's table is partial and in-frame only. Of under 85,000 clones in the sample, 90% were seen once. This chain links TRBV19 with TRBJ1-2; D unresolved. This material consisted of peripheral blood, taken in the third trimester of pregnancy. This TCR came from a female donor with multiple sclerosis, enrolled in a pregnancy study. CDR3 sequence reads: CASLPSSAYGYTF. The CDR3 DNA is TGTGCCAGTCTGCCCTCCTCAGCGTATGGCTACACCTTC.